The 21 T cell receptor beta chains presented below share a single source sample, sequenced in a study of cytomegalovirus exposure and HLA in healthy donors. Libraries were prepared by immunoSEQ multiplex PCR; TCRdb keeps only in-frame clonotypes and omits some of them. The table shows 90,000 or so clones, with 85% occurring only once. Sequencing was done on a sample of PBMCs. Receptor source: a young man in good health and CMV-seropositive.

Written as DNA, the CDR3 is TGCGCCAGCAGCCAAGAAAGCGGGAGGGACCAAGAGACCCAGTACTTC. Amino acid sequence: CASSQESGRDQETQYF. This chain links TRBV4-1 with TRBJ2-5, with TRBD2 matching 10 bases. The CDR3 is 16 amino acids. Per the germline V gene, CDR1 is MGHRA and CDR2 is YSYEKL. The trim removed 0 bases at V and 0 bases at J, leaving 1 base unmatched.

The chain joins TRBV30 to TRBJ2-1; 9 bases map to TRBD2. CDR3 length: 15 residues. V was clipped by 0 bases and J by 5 bases; unmatched bases: 5. The V gene's germline CDR1 is GTSNPN and CDR2 SVGIG (reference sequence). This CDR3 reads CAWSVRSGRNNEQFF. The CDR3 region has the DNA TGTGCCTGGAGTGTACGAAGCGGGAGGAACAATGAGCAGTTCTTC.

This clone showed up just once. At one boundary the junction diverges from the germline segment, which might be a read error. V and J are TRBV18 and TRBJ2-5; 11 positions agree with TRBD2. The germline CDR1 and CDR2 sequences are KGHSH and LQKENI. The CDR3 spans 14 residues. Written as DNA, the CDR3 is TGTGCCAGCACACCGACTAGCGGGGAAGAGACCCAGTACTTC. It yields the protein CASTPTSGEETQYF. Looking up the rest from reference TRBV18 and TRBJ2-5 gives the full variable domain: NAGVMQNPRHLVRRRGQEARLRCSPMKGHSHVYWYRQLPEEGLKFMVYLQKENIIDESGMPKERFSAEFPKEGPSILRIQQVVRGDSAAYFCASTPTSGEETQYFGPGTRLLVL.

This chain connects TRBV7-6 to TRBJ2-1, with D possibly matching TRBD1 (5 bases). Germline CDR1 SGHVS, CDR2 FNYEAQ. V gave up 7 bases and J gave up 5 bases, with 12 bases separating them. The CDR3 spans 13 residues. The CDR3 spells CASKTVTDNEQFF. The CDR3 nucleotides read TGTGCCAGCAAGACAGTTACCGACAATGAGCAGTTCTTC.

This rearrangement joins TRBV5-4 to TRBJ1-1; TRBD1 might be the D (6 bases). The CDR3 is made up of 14 amino acids. The germline gives CDR1 SGHNT, CDR2 YYREEE (reference sequence). Trimming stripped 4 bases from V and 3 bases from J, with 13 bases between. For the CDR3, the DNA is TGTGCCAGCAGCCCAGGGGCTCGGGACACTGAAGCTTTCTTT. This sequence encodes CASSPGARDTEAFF. Combining the CDR3 with reference TRBV5-4 and TRBJ1-1 gives the whole variable domain ETGVTQSPTHLIKTRGQQVTLRCSSQSGHNTVSWYQQALGQGPQFIFQYYREEENGRGNFPPRFSGLQFPNYSSELNVNALELDDSALYLCASSPGARDTEAFFGQGTRLTVV.

The chain links TRBV7-3 to TRBJ2-5; D gene uncertain. Germline CDR1 reads SGHTA; CDR2 reads FQGTGA. This CDR3 has 14 amino acids. V dropped 7 bases and J dropped 1 base, with 13 bases sitting between them. The CDR3 spells CASILLAPQETQYF. The CDR3 DNA sequence: TGTGCCAGCATCTTGCTGGCACCCCAAGAGACCCAGTACTTC. Full variable domain (missing parts from reference TRBV7-3 and TRBJ2-5): GAGVSQTPSNKVTEKGKYVELRCDPISGHTALYWYRQSLGQGPEFLIYFQGTGAADDSGLPNDRFFAVRPEGSVSTLKIQRTERGDSAVYLCASILLAPQETQYFGPGTRLLVL.

The CDR3 region has the DNA TGTGCCAGCAGCCGAGCGGGACCGACGATGTATGGCTACACCTTC. Its translation is CASSRAGPTMYGYTF. The J gene is TRBJ1-2, the V gene TRBV7-9, with D possibly being TRBD1 (5 bases). The CDR3 runs to 15 residues. The V end was cut by 5 bases, the J end by 5 bases, with 18 bases between. The germline V gene has CDR1 SEHNR and CDR2 FQNEAQ (reference sequence).

This CDR3 is CASSGSRTGTHEQYV. In nucleotides, the CDR3 is TGCGCCAGCAGTGGTTCACGGACAGGAACGCACGAGCAGTACGTC. The V gene is TRBV10-2, the J gene TRBJ2-7; the match to TRBD1 covers 7 bases. J gave up 5 bases and V 4 bases, and 11 bases lay outside the gene matches. The CDR3 contains 15 residues. Germline-derived CDR1 and CDR2 are WSHSY and SAAADI.

This clone was counted a single time. V gene TRBV6-5 combines with J gene TRBJ2-7; 11 bases match TRBD2. Germline values: CDR1 MNHEY, CDR2 SVGAGI. Trimming at V came to 6 bases and at J to 1 base, leaving 5 bases not matched to a gene. This CDR3 spans 15 amino acids. CDR3 loop: CASREGLAVSYEQYF. DNA of the CDR3: TGTGCCAGCAGGGAGGGACTAGCGGTTTCCTACGAGCAGTACTTC.

This clone appeared once. The genes are TRBV30 and TRBJ2-1, with 10 bases fitting TRBD2. Per the germline V gene, CDR1 is GTSNPN and CDR2 is SVGIG (reference sequence). This CDR3 spans 14 amino acids. V dropped 8 bases and J dropped 3; count of bases not matched to a gene: 7. CDR3 nucleotide sequence: TGTGCCGCATCTAGCGGGAGCGTCTACAATGAGCAGTTCTTC. Its translation: CAASSGSVYNEQFF.

This chain uses TRBV21-1 with TRBJ1-5; TRBD1, the D gene given by the table, was not confirmed from the DNA. TRBV21-1 is noted as a pseudogene. The CDR3 covers 18 residues. This chain's CDR3 is CASSRDRALVYSNQPQHF. CDR3 bases: TGTGCCAGCAGCCGGGACAGGGCCCTCGTCTATAGCAATCAGCCCCAGCATTTT.

J is TRBJ2-1 and V is TRBV27, with 10 bases fitting TRBD2. This CDR3 is 14 amino acids long. Germline V gene sequence: CDR1 MNHEY, CDR2 SMNVEV (reference sequence). Unmatched junction bases numbered 6, after V lost 5 bases and J lost 8 bases. CDR3 DNA sequence: TGTGCCAGCAGTCTAGCGGGAGCAAGCTATGAGCAGTTCTTC. Protein product: CASSLAGASYEQFF.

This clone was recorded once. The rearrangement links TRBV29-1 to TRBJ2-3, with D unresolved. Trimming removed 3 bases from V and 0 bases from J, with 10 bases in between. Germline V gene lookup returns CDR1 SQVTM and CDR2 ANQGSEA. This CDR3 spans 14 amino acids. The CDR3 spells CSVDSLISTDTQYF. Written as DNA, the CDR3 is TGCAGCGTTGACTCCCTTATTAGCACAGATACGCAGTATTTT.

V and J are TRBV7-2 and TRBJ2-1; TRBD2 might be the D (6 bases). Between the trimmed V and J ends, which lost 2 bases and 7 bases, there was a span of 9 bases. The length of the CDR3 is 13 residues. Germline assignment: CDR1 SGHTA and CDR2 FQGNSA. The CDR3 DNA sequence: TGTGCCAGCAGCTTATCGCGGGGTAATGAGCAGTTCTTC. This codes for CASSLSRGNEQFF.

This clone was observed a handful of times. The chain employs TRBV18 and TRBJ2-7, with D perhaps TRBD1 (6 bases). Germline-derived CDR1 and CDR2 are KGHSH and LQKENI. This CDR3 region has 13 residues. V lost 4 bases, J lost 2 bases, and 9 bases lay in between. This CDR3 is CASSRQGPYEQYF. The CDR3 coding sequence is TGTGCCAGCTCACGCCAGGGGCCCTACGAGCAGTACTTC.

The CDR3 spells CASITTGAGAEAFF. As DNA, the CDR3 is TGTGCCAGCATAACAACAGGGGCTGGCGCTGAAGCTTTCTTT. The gene calls are TRBV2 and TRBJ1-1; 7 bases line up with TRBD1. This CDR3 has 14 amino acids. The ends lost 7 bases at V and 6 bases at J; junction bases unmatched: 11. Germline V gives CDR1 SNHLY, CDR2 FYNNEI.

The V call is TRBV27, the J call TRBJ1-2; a possible D gene is TRBD1 (5 bases). Germline V gene sequence: CDR1 MNHEY, CDR2 SMNVEV (reference sequence). The V gene lost 11 bases and the J gene lost 8 bases, with 15 bases spanning the gap. The CDR3 extends over 11 amino acids. The CDR3 coding sequence is TGTGCCTCCCATTCAGGGCTCGGCTACACCTTC. This gives the protein CASHSGLGYTF.

CDR3 sequence: CASSLGTRQAFF. CDR3 in DNA: TGTGCCAGCAGTTTGGGGACACGACAGGCTTTCTTT. The gene calls are TRBV28 and TRBJ1-1; D might be TRBD1 (6 bases). The CDR3 has 12 amino acids. Germline V gene lookup returns CDR1 MDHEN and CDR2 SYDVKM. V was cut by 3 bases and J by 11 bases, with 13 bases left in between.

The CDR3 sequence: CASSVGGGSGDTQYF. The CDR3 region has the DNA TGTGCCAGCAGCGTAGGGGGTGGGAGTGGAGATACGCAGTATTTT. The chain uses TRBV9 and TRBJ2-3; D is perhaps TRBD2 (5 bases). Between the trimmed V and J ends, which lost 0 bases and 5 bases, there was a span of 13 bases. The CDR3 loop spans 15 amino acids. Germline-derived CDR1 and CDR2 are SGDLS and YYNGEE.

V is TRBV6-6 and J is TRBJ2-7, with TRBD2 matching over 11 bases. Germline lookup yields CDR1 MNHNY and CDR2 SVGAGI (reference sequence). V shed 0 bases, J shed 6 bases, and the junction held 1 base outside the gene matches. CDR3 size: 14 residues. CDR3 DNA: TGTGCCAGCAGTTACTCTAGCGGGAGGGCCGAGCAGTACTTC. Its protein is CASSYSSGRAEQYF.

This clone was seen a few times. This sequence joins TRBV6-6 and TRBJ1-5; the D gene is possibly TRBD1 (6 bases). CDR1 MNHNY and CDR2 SVGAGI come from the germline V gene (reference sequence). The CDR3 is 16 residues long. Between the trimmed V and J ends, which lost 5 bases and 3 bases, there was a span of 17 bases. This chain's CDR3 is CASSRPGTLNNQPQHF. CDR3 sequence (DNA): TGTGCCAGCAGTCGACCCGGGACACTAAACAATCAGCCCCAGCATTTT.